Sequencing of this T cell receptor (beta chain) was carried out in a study of OX40 agonist ivuxolimab in advanced cancers. Study-wide background: The dose-escalation cohort had hepatocellular carcinoma, melanoma, renal cell or head and neck cancer. Two patients with cutaneous melanoma and one with hepatocellular carcinoma, three in total, showed partial responses.

Produced via immunoSEQ multiplex PCR; TCRdb's table is partial and in-frame only. The table includes roughly 18,000 clones, about 80% detected once. The CDR3 is 18 amino acids. V trimming: 6 bases; J trimming: 0 bases; junction bases outside the gene matches: 11. Germline CDR1 MNHEY, CDR2 SMNVEV (reference sequence). This clone was detected a few times. The source material was CD4+ or CD8+ T cells sorted from blood, sampled in a trial of the OX40 agonist ivuxolimab. The J gene is TRBJ2-7, the V gene TRBV27; TRBD2 aligns across 13 bases. The source of this sequence is an adult with an advanced solid tumor such as melanoma, head and neck, liver or kidney cancer. For the CDR3, the DNA is TGTGCCAGCAGCCTGAGGACTAGCGGGAGTATATACTCCTACGAGCAGTACTTC. This gives the protein CASSLRTSGSIYSYEQYF.